This T cell receptor (beta chain) was sequenced for a study of T cell responses to AZD1222 COVID-19 vaccine. Study outcomes and limitations: CD4 TCRs linked to vaccination spanned spike, dominating at 160-218 and 743-854. Seropositive at baseline were only a handful of AZD1222 recipients. Within unmutated variant regions lay the reported targets of nearly half of spike-specific TCRs.

As for this clone: The antigen remains undetermined.

Produced via immunoSEQ multiplex PCR; TCRdb's table is partial and in-frame only. Its clone listing holds around 140,000 clones. V was pared by 5 bases and J by 4 bases, with 13 bases of the junction left unmatched. The CDR3 is 16 residues long. Germline-derived CDR1 and CDR2 are SGHTA and FQGNSA. This chain joins TRBV7-2 and TRBJ1-1; TRBD1 matches 7 bases. Sequenced input: peripheral blood. The receptor was derived from an adult in good health. The CDR3 bases are TGTGCCAGCAGCGGCCGGGACAGCTGGGTCTTCACTGAAGCTTTCTTT. The encoded protein is CASSGRDSWVFTEAFF.